This T cell receptor (beta chain) appears in the sequencing data of a study of T-cell reconstitution after alpha-beta-depleted transplantation in children. The CDR3 extends over 17 amino acids. Per germline, CDR1 LGHNA and CDR2 YNFKEQ. Germline trimming cut 0 bases from V and 0 bases from J; bases unmatched to any gene: 4. Preparing the TCRbeta library involved the use of unique molecular identifiers. TCRdb recomputed calls from the PCR reads with MiXCR, one row per CDR3 protein. The table lists 450,000 to 550,000 distinct CDR3 sequences, around 10% of them singletons. The clonotype originates from a female patient between 2 and 15 years old who had a stem cell transplant for aplastic anemia, so the T cells may come from the graft donor. V usage is TRBV4-2 and J usage is TRBJ2-2; 7 bases map to TRBD2. The specimen comprised PBMCs, mostly from graft donor cells, sampled 180 days after TCRalphabeta/CD19-depleted stem cell transplant. CDR3 region: CASSQDRGGSNTGELFF. The CDR3 coding sequence is TGTGCCAGCAGCCAAGATAGGGGAGGGTCGAACACCGGGGAGCTGTTTTTT.